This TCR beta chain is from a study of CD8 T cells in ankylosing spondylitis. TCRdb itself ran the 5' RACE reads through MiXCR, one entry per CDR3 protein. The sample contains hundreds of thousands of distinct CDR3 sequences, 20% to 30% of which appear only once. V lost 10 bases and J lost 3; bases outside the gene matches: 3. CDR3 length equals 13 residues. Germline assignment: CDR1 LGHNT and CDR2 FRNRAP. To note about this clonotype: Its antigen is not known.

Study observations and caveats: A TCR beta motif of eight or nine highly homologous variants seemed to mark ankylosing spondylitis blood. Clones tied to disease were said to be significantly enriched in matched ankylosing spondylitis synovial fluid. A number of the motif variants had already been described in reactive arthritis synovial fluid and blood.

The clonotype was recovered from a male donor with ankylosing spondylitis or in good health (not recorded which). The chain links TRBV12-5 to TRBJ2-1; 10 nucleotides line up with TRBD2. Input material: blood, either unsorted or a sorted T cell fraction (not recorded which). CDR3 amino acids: CATRTSGYNEQFF. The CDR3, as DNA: TGTGCTACCCGGACTAGCGGCTACAATGAGCAGTTCTTC.